A single T cell receptor (beta chain) is shown here with its context. Its specificity is unknown. The data belong to a study of monozygotic twins with inflammatory bowel disease. Findings of the study overall: Healthy co-twins exceeded IBD patients in TCRbeta diversity as measured by inverse Simpson. Versus healthy twins, IBD patients showed fewer clonotypes shared with others, especially with disease activity.

This CDR3 spans 14 amino acids. Per germline, CDR1 SGDLS and CDR2 YYNGEE. TCRdb derives one entry per CDR3 protein from the 5' RACE reads, leaving out DNA. The sample table includes about 160,000 distinct CDR3 sequences. The TCR comes from a human donor with ulcerative colitis or Crohn's disease, or a healthy co-twin of an affected twin (not recorded which). Material for sequencing was blood. This sequence joins TRBV9 and TRBJ2-1. The CDR3 loop reads CASSAGTRYNEQFF.